A single T cell receptor (beta chain) is shown here with its context. Its antigen target is currently unknown. Base qualities were left out, and no much larger clone turns up one base away. CDR1 is given as SGHAT and CDR2 as FQNNGV, both from the germline V gene. V loses 5 bases, J loses 3 bases, and the germline ends lie 4 bases apart. Including the terminal cysteine and phenylalanine, the CDR3 comprises 11 residues. Only CDR3 DNA is held: 33 bases, read in frame from base 1. The library was prepared using the immunoSEQ multiplex PCR assay. For the multiplex PCR, a mixture combining 60 forward primers for TCR Vbeta segments and 13 reverse primers for TCR Jbeta segments was used. The CDR3 region of rearranged TCR beta genes was amplified from genomic DNA with a multiplex PCR assay. Amplified TCR beta libraries were sequenced as 87-base-pair reads on the Illumina HiSeq System. Processing in the source paper ran as follows. In a later analysis, tens of millions of unique TCR beta chains were counted across the roughly 670 repertoires, and roughly 10 million of these chains were shared by at least two donors. Raw reads were error-corrected and collapsed into unique sequences with a nearest-neighbor algorithm that merged closely related sequences to remove PCR and sequencing errors. V, D and J gene segments were assigned by aligning CDR3 sequences to IMGT reference sequences. For a sequence to be retained, a match of at least six nucleotides was required to both a V gene segment and a J gene segment. A rearrangement counted as productive if the CDR3 had no stop codons and remained in frame with V and J, and every other rearrangement counted as non-productive. CDR3 was defined by IMGT convention, running from the second conserved V-encoded cysteine to the conserved J-encoded phenylalanine. In an earlier analysis of around 540 of the donors, sequences lacking an unambiguous match to a single V gene segment were excluded. An earlier analysis of 587 of the donors called V segments functional above 56.7% productive rearrangements and segregating when the between-donor standard deviation exceeded 5%. A statistical classification framework was developed to diagnose cytomegalovirus status using the catalog of TCR beta chain sequences. A later analysis assigned V and J genes by comparing TCR nucleotide sequences with IMGT/GENE-DB human TR gene sequences. A later analysis assigned CDR3 sequences and most-parsimonious VDJ recombination scenarios with the TCRdist pipeline. In a later analysis, every TCR beta chain was defined by the combination of its CDR3 amino acid sequence and its V-gene family, and reads without a unique V-gene family were dropped. As a way to deal with suspected cross-contamination and a sequencing artifact, a later analysis dropped 450 to 600 nucleotide sequences that were highly shared and had low generation probability. A later analysis calculated a clonal expansion index for each public chain from normalized within-repertoire ranks of inferred template counts. In a later analysis, generation probabilities were computed using a VDJ recombination model fitted to out-of-frame rearrangements, and the results were checked against IGoR. Hypergeometric tests were used in a later analysis to score TCR-TCR, TCR-HLA and TCR-CMV co-occurrence, with a repertoire-size bias correction applied to the TCR pairs. To estimate false discovery rates, a later analysis permuted the HLA or CMV assignments 20 times. In a later analysis, co-occurring TCRs were grouped with DBSCAN, and TCRdist sequence similarity was added when clustering was performed within HLA-allele-positive subsets. Co-occurrence clustering excluded repertoires with fewer than 30,000 or more than 120,000 public chains, plus five with anomalous nucleotide sharing. Entries here come from immuneACCESS through TCRdb and include only in-frame sequences with V and J called. Some clones fail to appear in such tables; in the studies checked, an unresolved V gene covers under half of the shortfall, and the cause of the remainder is unknown. The DNA gave D and trimming, while V, J and clone size come from that table. Within this sample are about 160,000 clones, with about four fifths of them counted one time only. The ten largest make up about 10% of the sample.

The cohort consisted of 600 to 750 healthy bone marrow donors. At the time of sampling, every cohort member was nominally healthy, though immune exposures that went unrecorded were likely present. The donor tested CMV seropositive, placing the donor among the 250 to 300 seropositive members of the cohort. A peripheral blood sample was collected from each donor, and TCR beta sequencing was performed on peripheral blood mononuclear cells. Genomic DNA extraction from the blood cell samples was performed with the Qiagen DNeasy Blood Extraction Kit. The data belong to a study of cytomegalovirus exposure and HLA in healthy donors (dated by TCRdb to the late 2010s). Notes on the research overall: An earlier analysis of roughly 500 of the donors reported 250 to 350 Gb of sequence data and 100 million to 140 million unique TCR beta sequences from 150 million to 200 million T cells. An early release that covered about 600 HLA-typed donors contained about 300 gigabases of sequencing data and 85 million to 100 million unique TCR sequences. The genetic ancestry cluster associated with self-reported Caucasian donors included over 65% of the roughly 400 genotyped donors. The aim of the study was to test whether cataloging public T cell receptors could identify signatures of past pathogen exposure. The study used immunosequencing to profile the T cell repertoires of more than 650 subjects and linked those repertoires to cytomegalovirus serostatus. Besides the first cohort of 666 subjects, a separate validation cohort made up of roughly 130 different subjects was used. High-throughput TCR immunosequencing, statistical association of individual TCRs with disease status, and machine learning were combined to predict cytomegalovirus infection status. A later analysis re-analyzed previously published TCR beta repertoires from 660 or so donors and added high-resolution HLA genotyping to study TCR occurrence patterns. The later analysis used no new phenotypic data to find candidate immune exposures, relying instead on TCR beta sequences and their occurrence across donors. In an earlier analysis of 587 of the donors, high-throughput TCR beta sequencing was used to judge whether each TCR beta V gene segment behaved as functional or pseudogenic. Donor age, sex, ethnicity and CMV serostatus were compiled alongside the repertoire data. A later genetic analysis took genome-wide SNP genotypes for about 65% of the 666 donors and used that subset as a discovery cohort. All discovery cohort repertoires had been generated on a single sequencing platform. HLA typing covered class I and class II loci at four-digit resolution. The number of typed donors differed by locus: about 629-640 for A, B, C, DRB1 and DQB1; some 500 for DQA1; some 590 for DPA1; and roughly 450 for DPB1. Roughly 5 DR-DQ haplotypes were handled as single units for association and clustering, since linkage in the cohort was strong. Across under 500 genotyped donors of the cohort, an average of approximately 240,000 unique TCR beta nucleotide sequences per donor were sequenced, and roughly a sixth of those sequences were non-productive. Findings and caveats that apply to the study as a whole: When HLA alleles, especially DR and DQ, strongly co-occurred, attributing TCR associations to individual alleles was difficult. About 15 rarely observed V segments, including chromosome 9 orphons, were excluded from the earlier analysis of just under 600 of the donors because counts were too low. Linkage disequilibrium might explain the correlated functional status among segregating V segments, but an unknown experimental factor could not be ruled out. Across donors, most TCR sequences were observed very rarely, whereas some public TCRs were present in many individuals. In a later analysis, the rate of TCR association differed among HLA loci, with DRB1 alleles having the most associated TCRs and HLA-C alleles having the fewest. A further reported finding was that TCR beta sequences accurately predicted the HLA-A and HLA-B alleles for most subjects in the first cohort. It was suggested by the authors that the approach could potentially be generalized to other disease states and immunological phenotypes. The study gave a list of some 150 TCR beta chains associated with cytomegalovirus. A later genetic analysis associated a missense DCLRE1C variant with V-gene and J-gene trimming of TCR beta chains, and an independent cohort replicated the association. This cohort had only TCR beta chains sequenced, and the lack of alpha or paired-chain data limited which features could be detected. In a later analysis, most CMV-associated TCR beta chains were found to appear HLA-restricted, with HLA associations seemingly driven largely by CMV exposure. According to a later analysis, parvovirus B19, influenza, CMV and Epstein-Barr virus appeared linked to several top co-occurrence clusters. The classifier was reported to diagnose cytomegalovirus status with high specificity and sensitivity in both the original cohort and the validation cohort. A later analysis found that HLA-associated TCR beta chains were more clonally expanded and had lower generation probabilities than equally common non-associated chains. A cluster of highly shared sequence variants was judged likely to be a technical artifact of the sequencing pipeline. Immune exposure information for the cohort was limited to CMV serostatus. In vitro tests confirmed that a few of the cytomegalovirus-associated TCR beta chains recognize cytomegalovirus antigens. In an earlier analysis of about 540 of the donors, most TCR beta V segments were observed in productive rearrangements about 87% or about 30% of the time, broadly matching IMGT annotations. In a later genetic analysis, fewer N-insertions in productive TCRs were reported among donors in an Asian-associated ancestry cluster than the 666-donor mean. Because the 87-base-pair reads could not distinguish some IMGT-functional V segments, including TRBV6-2 and TRBV6-3, those segments were excluded. A later analysis associated around 16,000 TCR beta sequences with specific HLA alleles at a false discovery rate of 0.05. Because some donors lacked HLA typing at each locus, the association tests relied only on the typed subset. Roughly uniform sequencing depth across donors was assumed in presence/absence analyses, although this assumption may not hold.

The clonotype was recovered from a man aged 50 to 59 in good health and CMV-seropositive. The sequenced material came from PBMCs. The chain links TRBV11-2 with TRBJ1-2, with the D gene not clear enough to name. For the CDR3, the sequence is CASSQYYGYTF. The DNA sequence is TGTGCCAGCAGCCAGTACTATGGCTACACCTTC.